Each of the 23 T cell receptor beta chains below was sequenced from the same sample in a study of CXCR3-negative and CXCR3-positive naive CD8 T cells. Via 5' RACE with UMI labels, TRB cDNA libraries were prepared. TCRdb reanalyzed the 5' RACE reads and collapses them to one entry per CDR3 protein, without DNA. The table lists more than 50,000 distinct CDR3 sequences. The specimen sequenced was naive CXCR3- CD8+ T cells from blood. Subset denoted: CD45RO-CCR7+CD27+CD95- naive CD8+ T cells lacking CXCR3 (TNR3-). The receptors originated from a human donor in good health. Some clones in this sample may be carry-over from other donors' samples.

The V call is TRBV3-1, the J call TRBJ2-5. Germline V CDR1 and CDR2: LGHDT, YNNKEL (reference sequence). The CDR3 has 14 residues. The chain's CDR3 is CASSQVGVQETQYF.

This chain links TRBV28 with TRBJ2-3; lacking DNA, the TRBD1 call made by TCRdb goes unchecked. Germline lookup yields CDR1 MDHEN and CDR2 SYDVKM. The CDR3 is made up of 13 amino acids. Here the CDR3 reads CASGTGSTDTQYF. Variable domain in full (rest from reference TRBV28 and TRBJ2-3): DVKVTQSSRYLVKRTGEKVFLECVQDMDHENMFWYRQDPGLGLRLIYFSYDVKMKEKGDIPEGYSVSREKKERFSLILESASTNQTSMYLCASGTGSTDTQYFGPGTRLTVL.

The chain carries TRBV20-1 and TRBJ2-6; TCRdb outputs TRBD2, but without DNA this stays unchecked. This CDR3 is built from 16 residues. Looked up from germline, CDR1 is DFQATT and CDR2 is SNEGSKA (reference sequence). This CDR3 reads CSASGGGISGANVLTF.

The chain joins TRBV7-6 to TRBJ2-1. CDR1 and CDR2 (germline): SGHVS, FNYEAQ. The CDR3 spans 13 residues. CDR3 in amino acids: CASSLQPSNEQFF.

This clonotype is deemed medium-sized by its frequency. J is TRBJ2-5 and V is TRBV7-9. There are 14 residues in the CDR3. Germline V gene data show CDR1 as SEHNR and CDR2 as FQNEAQ (reference sequence). The CDR3 protein is CASSLERNQETQYF.

This rearrangement joins TRBV7-2 to TRBJ2-3. Germline values: CDR1 SGHTA, CDR2 FQGNSA. The CDR3 runs to 12 residues. The CDR3 sequence is CASSYQADTQYF.

V is TRBV6-6 and J is TRBJ2-4; TCRdb lists TRBD1, though no DNA is available to test this call. CDR1 and CDR2 from the germline V gene are MNHNY and SVGAGI (reference sequence). The CDR3 is 14 amino acids. This chain's CDR3 is CASSYGGAKNIQYF.

V usage is TRBV12-3 or TRBV12-4 and J usage is TRBJ2-1. The CDR3 consists of 12 residues. CDR3 in amino acids: CASKILTDEQFF.

The chain employs TRBV29-1 and TRBJ2-2; TCRdb's assignment of TRBD1 cannot be checked, as there is no DNA. Germline CDR1 and CDR2: SQVTM and ANQGSEA. The CDR3 contains 13 residues. This chain's CDR3 is CSVVTGDTGELFF.

This chain connects TRBV15 to TRBJ1-2; TCRdb selects TRBD1, and the lack of DNA leaves this call unchecked. Germline V gene data show CDR1 as LNHNV and CDR2 as YYDKDF (reference sequence). The CDR3 has 17 residues. CDR3 loop: CATSRVPGRIANYGYTF.

The CDR3 protein is CASSQDLSDWELSEQYF. The chain recombines TRBV14 with TRBJ2-7. CDR1 and CDR2 (germline): SGHDN, FVKESK. The length of the CDR3 is 17 residues.

The V and J genes are TRBV2 and TRBJ2-7; TCRdb returns TRBD1, unconfirmable since there is no DNA. CDR3 length: 15 amino acids. Germline values: CDR1 SNHLY, CDR2 FYNNEI. The CDR3: CASSEPLGQGYEQYF.

V is TRBV2 and J is TRBJ2-7. The CDR3 sequence is 11 residues long. The V gene's germline CDR1 is SNHLY and CDR2 FYNNEI. Here the CDR3 reads CASHSSYEQYF. The variable domain in full, with the rest retrieved from reference TRBV2 and TRBJ2-7, is EPEVTQTPSHQVTQMGQEVILRCVPISNHLYFYWYRQILGQKVEFLVSFYNNEISEKSEIFDDQFSVERPDGSNFTLKIRSTKLEDSAMYFCASHSSYEQYFGPGTRLTVT.

The genes are TRBV12-3 or TRBV12-4 and TRBJ2-1; the TCRdb D gene call, TRBD2, has no DNA to confirm it. The CDR3 has 15 residues. The CDR3 spells CASSLLAEAPHEQFF.

The rearrangement links TRBV6-5 to TRBJ2-7. CDR1 is MNHEY, CDR2 SVGAGI, per germline. The CDR3 length is 16 residues. CDR3 sequence reads: CASSYSLDGSSYEQYF.

This chain links TRBV7-9 with TRBJ1-1; without DNA, the TCRdb call of TRBD1 cannot be checked. The V gene's germline CDR1 is SEHNR and CDR2 FQNEAQ (reference sequence). The CDR3 has 13 amino acids. The CDR3 sequence: CAITDDSYTEAFF.

The chain joins TRBV29-1 to TRBJ2-3; the D call of TRBD1 rests on TCRdb alone, since no DNA is present to check it. Germline CDR1 SQVTM, CDR2 ANQGSEA. The CDR3 is 13 residues long. CDR3 protein: CSVDGTETDTQYF.

V usage is TRBV4-1 and J usage is TRBJ2-5; TCRdb names TRBD2, which stays unverified in the absence of DNA. CDR1 and CDR2 (germline): MGHRA, YSYEKL. The CDR3 loop spans 14 amino acids. The CDR3 spells CASSQVPSGETQYF.

The rearrangement joins TRBV29-1 to TRBJ2-1; checking the TCRdb D call of TRBD2 is not possible without DNA. Germline V gene lookup returns CDR1 SQVTM and CDR2 ANQGSEA. CDR3 size: 17 residues. The CDR3: CSVGWLAGGPGSNEQFF.

The rearrangement joins TRBV7-9 to TRBJ1-4; TCRdb gives TRBD1 as the D gene, but with no DNA this cannot be confirmed. Germline CDR1 reads SEHNR; CDR2 reads FQNEAQ (reference sequence). This CDR3 is built from 15 residues. CDR3 protein: CASSFSTGRDEKLFF.

The J gene is TRBJ2-7, the V gene TRBV3-1; TCRdb's D gene call, TRBD1, goes unchecked for lack of DNA. CDR3 length: 16 residues. Germline assignment: CDR1 LGHDT and CDR2 YNNKEL (reference sequence). The CDR3 sequence: CASSQPRGADIYEQYF.

The chain combines TRBV29-1 with TRBJ2-1; lacking DNA, the TRBD2 call made by TCRdb goes unchecked. Germline CDR1 is SQVTM and CDR2 is ANQGSEA. The CDR3 loop spans 14 amino acids. CDR3 protein: CSVESRVLDDEQFF.

This CDR3 reads CASMGGVLTDTQYF. The genes are TRBV5-4 and TRBJ2-3; as DNA is missing, the TRBD2 call by TCRdb cannot be tested. CDR1 is SGHNT, CDR2 YYREEE, per germline (reference sequence). The CDR3 runs to 14 residues.